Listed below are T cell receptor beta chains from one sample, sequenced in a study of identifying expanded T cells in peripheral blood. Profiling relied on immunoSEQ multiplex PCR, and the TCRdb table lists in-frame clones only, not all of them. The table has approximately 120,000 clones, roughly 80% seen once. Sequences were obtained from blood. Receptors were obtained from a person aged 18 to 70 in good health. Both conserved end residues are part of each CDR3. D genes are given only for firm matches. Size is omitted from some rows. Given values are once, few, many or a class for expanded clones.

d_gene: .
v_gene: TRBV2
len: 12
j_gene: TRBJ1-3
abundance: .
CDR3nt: TGTGCCAGCTTCGGGGTTGGAAACACCATATATTTT
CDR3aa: CASFGVGNTIYF

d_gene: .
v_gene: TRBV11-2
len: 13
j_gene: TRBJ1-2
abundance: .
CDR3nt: TGTGCCAGCAGCTTACAGGGAACGAGGGGCTACACCTTC
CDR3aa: CASSLQGTRGYTF

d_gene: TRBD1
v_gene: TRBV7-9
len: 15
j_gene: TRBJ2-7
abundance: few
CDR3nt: TGTGCCAGCAGCCAAGCCTACAGGGGGTCCTACGAGCAGTACTTC
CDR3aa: CASSQAYRGSYEQYF

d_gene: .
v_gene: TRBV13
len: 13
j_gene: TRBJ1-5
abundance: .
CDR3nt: TGTGCCAGCAGCTTAAATAGCAATCAGCCCCAGCATTTT
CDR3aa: CASSLNSNQPQHF

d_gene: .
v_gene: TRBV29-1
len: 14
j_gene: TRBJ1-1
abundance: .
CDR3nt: TGCAGCGTTGTCCGGACAGTTTCGAACACTGAAGCTTTCTTT
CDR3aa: CSVVRTVSNTEAFF

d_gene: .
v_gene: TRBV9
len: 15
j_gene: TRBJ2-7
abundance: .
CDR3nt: TGTGCCAGCAGCTCAAGTGTGACAGGGAGGGACGAGCAGTACTTC
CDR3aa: CASSSSVTGRDEQYF

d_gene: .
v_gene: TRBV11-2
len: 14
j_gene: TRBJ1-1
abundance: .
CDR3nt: TGTGCCAGCAGCTTAGGGACGGACACCGGGGGTGTTTTCTTT
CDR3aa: CASSLGTDTGGVFF

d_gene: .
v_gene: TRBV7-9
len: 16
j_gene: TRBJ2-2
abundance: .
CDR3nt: TGTGCCAGCAGCTTAGGGTACCCAGGGGCCACCGGGGAGCTGTTTTTT
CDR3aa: CASSLGYPGATGELFF

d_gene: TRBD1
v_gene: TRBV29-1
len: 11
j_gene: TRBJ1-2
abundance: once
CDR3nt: TGCAGCGTTACAGGGGGCGGTGGCTACACCTTC
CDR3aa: CSVTGGGGYTF

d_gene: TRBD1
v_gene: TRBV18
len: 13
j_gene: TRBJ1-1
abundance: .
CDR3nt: TGTGCCAGCTCCCTCGACAGGGACACTGAAGCTTTCTTT
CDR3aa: CASSLDRDTEAFF

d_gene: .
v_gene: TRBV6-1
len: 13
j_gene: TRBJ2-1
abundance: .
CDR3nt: TGTGCCAGCATGAGTAAAGGGTTCGGTGAGCAGTTCTTC
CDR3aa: CASMSKGFGEQFF

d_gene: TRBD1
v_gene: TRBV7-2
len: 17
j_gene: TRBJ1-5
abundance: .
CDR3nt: TGTGCCAGCAGCTTAATGACAGGGGGCTTGGGAAATCAGCCCCAGCATTTT
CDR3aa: CASSLMTGGLGNQPQHF

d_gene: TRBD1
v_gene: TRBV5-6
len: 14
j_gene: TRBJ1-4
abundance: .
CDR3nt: TGTGCCAGCACCACAGGGGGAGGACGGGAAAAACTGTTTTTT
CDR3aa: CASTTGGGREKLFF